This TCR beta chain derives from a study of tumor-infiltrating lymphocytes in primary liver carcinoma. Study context: Resection treated the patients' primary liver carcinoma. Patients included men and women of 30 to 69 years. Productive TCRbeta reads per sample were roughly 3.5 to 8 million, not differing by tissue.

Unsorted whole blood supplied the RNA, and germline DNA was extracted too. Blood samples of four milliliters were drawn preoperatively. Germline CDR1 is LNHDA and CDR2 is SQIVND (reference sequence). The CDR3 runs to 16 residues. V was clipped by 4 bases and J by 3 bases, with 17 bases between them. A constant-region primer primed TCR beta cDNA synthesis from about 0.55 ug of total RNA. The TCR beta library was amplified through three nested multiplex PCR rounds in a modified ARM-PCR procedure. A C-beta reverse primer and TRBV1-TRBV30 forward primers served in each of the first two PCR rounds, at approximately 10 cycles apiece. From the multiplex PCR reads, TCRdb called clonotypes with MiXCR, one entry per CDR3 protein. The sample contains 300,000 to 350,000 distinct CDR3 sequences, less than 65% of which appear only once.

The chain carries TRBV19 and TRBJ2-3; D tentatively reads TRBD1 or TRBD2 (6 bases each). Sample: peripheral blood. The sequence came from a man aged 40-55 years with primary liver carcinoma and hepatitis B virus infection. CDR3 protein: CASSRQRTGATDTQYF. The CDR3 DNA reads as TGTGCCAGTAGTAGGCAGCGAACGGGGGCAACAGATACGCAGTATTTT.